What follows are 15 T cell receptor beta chains derived from one specimen sequenced in a study of tumor and adjacent non-tumor tissue in lung cancer. A modified ARM-PCR protocol with three rounds of nested PCR amplified TCRbeta. Via MiXCR, TCRdb re-called the multiplex PCR reads, giving one row per CDR3 protein. The sample lists roughly 70,000 distinct CDR3 sequences, roughly 70% occurring once. This sample's RNA came from whole unsorted tissue. Distant lung tissue was collected more than 3 cm away from the tumor edge. Material for sequencing was distant non-tumor lung tissue. The receptors originated from a woman aged 50 to 60 with non-small cell lung cancer.

Regarding this clonotype: This CDR3 is missing its conserved last phenylalanine or tryptophan, likely due to a read error. Because the CDR3's place on the DNA is in doubt, the DNA is left out and the CDR3 is given as listed by TCRdb. V and J are TRBV28 and TRBJ1-2. The CDR3 contains 12 residues when both ends are counted. Germline loops: CDR1 MDHEN, CDR2 SYDVKM. The CDR3 loop reads CASTGPLGGYAL.

This clonotype was observed once. This CDR3 reads CSARSSGLSYHGYTF. Here the CDR3 DNA reads TGCAGTGCTAGAAGTTCCGGACTGAGCTACCATGGCTACACCTTC. The genes are TRBV20-1 and TRBJ1-2, with unresolved D. V was cut by 2 bases and J by 6 bases, with 19 bases left in between. The CDR3 has 15 residues. Per the germline V gene, CDR1 is DFQATT and CDR2 is SNEGSKA (reference sequence).

Regarding this clonotype: Given the absence of the conserved phenylalanine or tryptophan at the CDR3 end, a read error is likely. This chain uses TRBV11-1 with TRBJ1-1; D uncertain. This CDR3 has 14 amino acids. Germline values: CDR1 SGHAT, CDR2 FQDESV (reference sequence). DNA of the CDR3: TGTGCCAGCAGCTTGAAGGAGTTGAACAGTGAAGCTTTCCTA. This translates into CASSLKELNSEAFL.

This clonotype appeared many times. This chain joins TRBV4-1 and TRBJ2-7; D is perhaps TRBD2 (6 bases). V lost 4 bases to trimming and J lost 3 bases, with 10 bases between them. The CDR3 sequence is 13 residues long. Germline CDR1 is MGHRA and CDR2 is YSYEKL. In nucleotides, the CDR3 is TGCGCCAGCAGCCCGGGACTTTTCTACGAGCAGTACTTC. It is translated as CASSPGLFYEQYF.

Regarding this clonotype: Since a much larger clone is just one base distant, this may be a read error. This chain connects TRBV12-3 or TRBV12-4 to TRBJ1-1; D gene uncertain. This CDR3 comprises 14 residues. The CDR3 sequence is CTSSFSAMNTEAFF. DNA of the CDR3: TGTACCAGCAGTTTTTCAGCTATGAACACTGAAGCTTTCTTT.

About this clonotype: At one end the junction does not follow the germline gene, possibly because of a read error. The chain couples TRBV20-1 to TRBJ2-7; tentatively, D is TRBD2 (5 bases). Germline CDR1 and CDR2: DFQATT and SNEGSKA (reference sequence). The CDR3 runs 14 residues. CDR3 loop: CSSSREDTGYKQYF. Written as DNA, the CDR3 is TGCAGTTCTAGCCGAGAAGACACGGGCTACAAGCAGTACTTC.

The chain recombines TRBV20-1 with TRBJ2-3; D might be TRBD1 or TRBD2, each matching 6 bases. Germline V gene lookup returns CDR1 DFQATT and CDR2 SNEGSKA (reference sequence). This CDR3 contains 15 residues. Between the trimmed V and J ends, which lost 4 bases and 0 bases, there was a span of 14 bases. The CDR3 is CSAIRGGLSTDTQYF. The CDR3 DNA reads TGCAGTGCTATAAGAGGGGGGCTTAGCACAGATACGCAGTATTTT.

V gene TRBV10-3 combines with J gene TRBJ2-3; 9 bases are shared with TRBD2. Germline lookup yields CDR1 ENHRY and CDR2 SYGVKD. With V trimmed by 2 bases and J by 15 bases, 15 bases remained unmatched. CDR3 length: 15 residues. The CDR3 sequence is CAISEGSGSTDTLYF. The CDR3, as DNA: TGTGCCATCAGTGAGGGTAGCGGGAGCACAGATACGCTATATTTT.

This clonotype was counted between two and nine times. V and J are TRBV28 and TRBJ2-7; possibly TRBD1 or TRBD2 for D (5 bases each). The V end lost 5 bases, the J end lost 7 bases, and 24 bases lay between the germline ends. Germline assignment: CDR1 MDHEN and CDR2 SYDVKM. This CDR3 contains 16 residues. In DNA form, the CDR3 reads TGTGCCAGCAGTGTTGCCCAGGGCACCCGGAGAGGGGAGCAGTACTTC. This sequence encodes CASSVAQGTRRGEQYF.

The chain carries TRBV11-2 and TRBJ2-1; 11 bases line up with TRBD2. The CDR3 has 15 residues. CDR1 SGHAT and CDR2 FQNNGV come from the germline V gene. J lost 5 bases, V lost 8 bases, and 8 bases had no gene match. In nucleotides, the CDR3 is TGTGCCAGCCGGATGATACTAGCGGGGGACAATGAGCAGTTCTTC. It is translated as CASRMILAGDNEQFF.

About this clonotype: Its ends do not fully match the called genes, so a read error is possible. The rearrangement uses TRBV6-1 and TRBJ1-1; 8 nucleotides agree with TRBD1. The CDR3 has 16 amino acids. Germline values: CDR1 MNHNS, CDR2 SASEGT. Here the CDR3 reads CASTFGTGRMNTEVFF. The CDR3 DNA reads TGTGCCAGTACATTCGGGACAGGCCGCATGAACACTGAAGTTTTCTTT.

In this sample, this clonotype turned up once. The final CDR3 position lacks the conserved phenylalanine or tryptophan, pointing to a likely read error. The V call is TRBV11-2, the J call TRBJ1-5; D not resolved. Looked up from germline, CDR1 is SGHAT and CDR2 is FQNNGV. V lost 0 bases to trimming and J lost 4 bases, with 4 bases between them. The CDR3 is 13 amino acids. CDR3 loop: CASSLDGNQPQHY. Here the CDR3 DNA reads TGTGCCAGCAGCTTAGACGGAAATCAGCCCCAGCATTAT.

Concerning this clonotype itself: With a much larger clone just one base away, this may be a read error. The chain is built from TRBV20-1 and TRBJ1-3, with 9 bases identical to TRBD1. V dropped 7 bases and J dropped 3; count of bases not matched to a gene: 7. Germline V gene data show CDR1 as DFQATT and CDR2 as SNEGSKA (reference sequence). The CDR3 extends over 14 amino acids. CDR3 sequence (DNA): TGCAGTGTTGGGGACAGGGCCGGTGGAAACACCATATATTTT. It specifies CSVGDRAGGNTIYF.

Comment on this clonotype: A much more abundant neighbour one base away suggests this may be a read error. The chain has TRBV6-5 and TRBJ2-2; no clear D. Looked up from germline, CDR1 is MNHEY and CDR2 is SVGAGI. V dropped 0 bases and J dropped 10 bases, with 6 bases sitting between them. This CDR3 has 12 residues. CDR3 sequence: CASSYSAEELFF. The CDR3 DNA reads as TGTGCCAGCAGTTACTCCGCGGAGGAGCTGTTTTTT.

Details on this clonotype: A read error may explain this, as a much larger clone is one base away. The chain recombines TRBV6-6 with TRBJ2-6; D perhaps matches TRBD1 (6 bases). Deletions cut 7 bases from V and 3 bases from J, with 22 bases between. The germline gives CDR1 MNHNY, CDR2 SVGAGI (reference sequence). This CDR3 contains 18 residues. The CDR3 sequence: CASKGSLQGSVGANVLTF. CDR3 nucleotides: TGTGCCAGCAAGGGGTCATTACAGGGATCTGTTGGGGCCAACGTCCTGACTTTC.